Listed below are T cell receptor beta chains from one sample, sequenced in a study of CD8+ T cells in alopecia areata. Assay: immunoSEQ multiplex PCR; the TCRdb copy retains only in-frame clones and omits some. The sample yields fewer than 150,000 clones, about two fifths seen once. The specimen sequenced was CD4+ T cells sorted from blood. The receptors stem from a human donor with alopecia areata. Each CDR3 is given with its conserved first and last residue. Fields, in order: D gene, clone size, V gene, J gene, CDR3 protein, CDR3 DNA. D genes are given only for firm matches. A clone size is listed for some rows: how often the clone was seen (once, few, many), or a class if it is expanded.

>-|few|TRBV7-8|TRBJ2-1
CASRSDSMGEQFF
TGTGCCAGCAGGTCCGACTCCATGGGTGAGCAGTTCTTC
>TRBD1|once|TRBV9|TRBJ2-1
CASSKTGWSDEQFF
TGTGCCAGCTCGAAGACAGGGTGGTCAGATGAGCAGTTCTTC
>-|few|TRBV30|TRBJ1-5
CAWSVQGIPYSNQPQHF
TGTGCCTGGAGTGTGCAGGGTATCCCATATAGCAATCAGCCCCAGCATTTT
>TRBD1|-|TRBV2|TRBJ2-1
CASSEAPGGFF
TGTGCCAGCAGTGAAGCGCCAGGGGGGTTCTTC
>TRBD1|-|TRBV29-1|TRBJ1-2
CSVQGQGGKESYTF
TGCAGCGTTCAAGGGCAGGGGGGAAAAGAAAGCTACACCTTC
>TRBD1|-|TRBV29-1|TRBJ1-1
CSVQGQAIEAFF
TGCAGTGTGCAGGGACAGGCGATTGAAGCTTTCTTT
>-|-|TRBV2|TRBJ2-6
CASSVPPTSGANVLTF
TGTGCCAGCAGTGTGCCTCCAACCTCTGGGGCCAACGTCCTGACTTTC
>TRBD1|-|TRBV29-1|TRBJ1-1
CSGTGYRTEAFF
TGCAGCGGGACAGGGTATAGAACTGAAGCTTTCTTT
>-|-|TRBV5-1|TRBJ1-2
CATGDTYGYTF
TGCGCGACTGGGGATACCTATGGCTACACCTTC
>-|-|TRBV19|TRBJ2-1
CASSKLGYNEQFF
TGTGCCAGCTCGAAACTGGGCTACAATGAGCAGTTCTTC
>TRBD1|-|TRBV30|TRBJ1-1
CAWSRDRATEAFF
TGTGCCTGGAGTCGGGACAGGGCCACTGAAGCTTTCTTT
>TRBD1|-|TRBV15|TRBJ1-3
CATSRLQGNSGNTIYF
TGTGCCACCAGCAGGTTACAGGGGAATTCAGGAAACACCATATATTTT
>-|-|TRBV28|TRBJ1-1
CASSLKGAEAFF
TGTGCCAGCAGTTTAAAGGGCGCTGAAGCTTTCTTT
>-|few|TRBV29-1|TRBJ2-3
CSVGAFRQGSTDTQYF
TGCAGCGTTGGGGCGTTTCGTCAGGGTAGCACAGATACGCAGTATTTT
>-|-|TRBV6-6|TRBJ2-7
CASSLRDSRGEQYF
TGTGCCAGCAGTCTTCGGGACTCTCGGGGCGAGCAGTACTTC
>-|many|TRBV7-2|TRBJ2-6
CASSLTSSSGANVLTF
TGTGCCAGCAGCTTAACTAGCTCCTCTGGGGCCAACGTCCTGACTTTC
>-|-|TRBV5-1|TRBJ2-7
CASSLESARGTTSYEQYF
TGCGCCAGCAGCTTGGAAAGTGCTAGGGGAACTACCTCCTACGAGCAGTACTTC